Included here is one TCR beta chain sequence, with context. Trimming removed 4 bases from V and 1 base from J; junction bases left unmatched: 4. Germline V gives CDR1 SGHNT, CDR2 YYREEE (reference sequence). The CDR3 is made up of 15 amino acids. In the original workflow: For nucleated cells, counts were estimated from reference gene primer amplification. The table came from immunoSEQ multiplex PCR; TCRdb's copy has only in-frame clones and leaves some out. V, J and clone size reflect that table, while D and trimming were determined from the DNA. The sample yields 60,000 to 80,000 clones, approximately 85% seen once. This sample was included in a study of blood T cell repertoires in COVID-19. Study summary: COVID-19 samples collected from the United States, Italy and Spain covered acute and convalescent phases. The cDNA or gDNA used as material had been derived from T cells, B-cell-depleted T cells, or PBMCs.

The sample consisted of peripheral blood. The receptor comes from a man aged 45 to 65 with acute or convalescent COVID-19. The V gene is TRBV5-4, the J gene TRBJ2-3; 9 bases match TRBD2. The CDR3 loop is CASSRGGAGTDTQYF. The CDR3 bases are TGTGCCAGCAGCCGCGGGGGGGCGGGCACAGATACGCAGTATTTT.